This TCR beta chain is drawn from a study of T cells expressing NK-cell markers. Looking at the study overall: In the group of eight sequenced donors, seven were HCMV-seropositive and one was seronegative. Study-wide findings and caveats: One observes that, in a handful of donors, these clonotypes were also the leading ones within the CD3+CD56-NKG2C+ fraction. Dominant NKG2C+ clonotypes made up about 1.0-8% of CD8+ T cells in 5 or 6 donors.

CDR1 is SGHRS, CDR2 YFSETQ, per germline. The CDR3 is made up of 15 amino acids. One entry per CDR3 protein, without DNA, is what TCRdb gives after re-calling the 5' RACE reads. This sample's table has hundreds of thousands of distinct CDR3 sequences. On this clonotype: Its antigen is unknown.

Source material: blood T cells: a sorted CD56 or NKG2C T cell subset, CD4+ or CD8+ T cells, or bulk PBMC T cells (not recorded which). The J gene is TRBJ2-1, the V gene TRBV5-1; TCRdb's D call, TRBD1, is unchecked because there is no DNA. This TCR came from a man younger than 35 in good health. CDR3 residues: CASSFRGLPGNEQFF.